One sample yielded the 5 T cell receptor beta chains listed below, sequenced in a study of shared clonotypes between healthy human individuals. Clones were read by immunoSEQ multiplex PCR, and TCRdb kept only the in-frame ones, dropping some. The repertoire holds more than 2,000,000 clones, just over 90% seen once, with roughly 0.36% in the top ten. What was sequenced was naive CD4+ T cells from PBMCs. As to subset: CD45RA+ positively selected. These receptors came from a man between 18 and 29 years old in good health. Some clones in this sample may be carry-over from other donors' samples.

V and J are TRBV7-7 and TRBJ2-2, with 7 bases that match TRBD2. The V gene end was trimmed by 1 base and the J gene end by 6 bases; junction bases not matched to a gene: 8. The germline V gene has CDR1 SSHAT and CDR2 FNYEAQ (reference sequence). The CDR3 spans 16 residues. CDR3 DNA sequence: TGTGCCAGCAGCTTAGGCACGGGCGGGGGTCCCGGGGAGCTGTTTTTT. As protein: CASSLGTGGGPGELFF. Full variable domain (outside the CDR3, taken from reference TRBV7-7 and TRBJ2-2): GAGVSQSPRYKVTKRGQDVTLRCDPISSHATLYWYQQALGQGPEFLTYFNYEAQPDKSGLPSDRFSAERPEGSISTLTIQRTEQRDSAMYRCASSLGTGGGPGELFFGEGSRLTVL.

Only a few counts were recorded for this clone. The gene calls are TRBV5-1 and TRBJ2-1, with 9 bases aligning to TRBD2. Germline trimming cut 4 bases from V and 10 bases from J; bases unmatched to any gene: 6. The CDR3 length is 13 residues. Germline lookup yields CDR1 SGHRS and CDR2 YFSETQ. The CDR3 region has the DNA TGCGCCAGCAGCCTCTTCCTAGCGGGAGAGCAGTTCTTC. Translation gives CASSLFLAGEQFF. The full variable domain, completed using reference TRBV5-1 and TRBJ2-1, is KAGVTQTPRYLIKTRGQQVTLSCSPISGHRSVSWYQQTPGQGLQFLFEYFSETQRNKGNFPGRFSGRQFSNSRSEMNVSTLELGDSALYLCASSLFLAGEQFFGPGTRLTVL.

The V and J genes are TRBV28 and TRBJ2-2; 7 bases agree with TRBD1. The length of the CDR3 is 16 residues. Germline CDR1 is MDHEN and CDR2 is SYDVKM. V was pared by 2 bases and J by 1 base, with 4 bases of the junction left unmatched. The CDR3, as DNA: TGTGCCAGCAGTTTAGGACAGGCTGTGAACACCGGGGAGCTGTTTTTT. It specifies CASSLGQAVNTGELFF.

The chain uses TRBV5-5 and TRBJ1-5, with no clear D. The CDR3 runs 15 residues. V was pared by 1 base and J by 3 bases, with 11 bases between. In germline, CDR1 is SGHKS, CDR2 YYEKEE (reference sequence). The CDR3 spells CASSLLVGYNQPQHF. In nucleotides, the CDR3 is TGTGCCAGCAGCTTGTTGGTCGGTTACAATCAGCCCCAGCATTTT.

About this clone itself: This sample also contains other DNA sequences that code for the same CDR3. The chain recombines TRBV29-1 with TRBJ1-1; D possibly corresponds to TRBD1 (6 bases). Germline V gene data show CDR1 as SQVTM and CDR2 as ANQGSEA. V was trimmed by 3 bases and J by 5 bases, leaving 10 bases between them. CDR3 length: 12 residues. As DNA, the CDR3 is TGCAGCGTTGATCAAGGGGGGACTGAAGCTTTCTTT. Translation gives CSVDQGGTEAFF.